The clone carrying this TCR beta chain was recorded a few times. The entry originates in a study of cytomegalovirus exposure and HLA in healthy donors. PCR amplification relied on 60 Vbeta primers (plus 13 Jbeta primers). Repertoires were generated with immunoSEQ multiplex PCR, while TCRdb's copy carries only in-frame clones and drops some. The sample shows 200,000 or so clones, about four fifths of them seen only once. The CDR3 sequence is 13 residues long. Germline lookup yields CDR1 SGHKS and CDR2 YYEKEE (reference sequence). V was pared by 2 bases and J by 1 base, with 6 bases between. Healthy bone marrow donors made up the cohort.

The TCR originated in a boy younger than 10 in good health and CMV-seronegative. The chain carries TRBV5-5 and TRBJ1-1, with D possibly TRBD1 on 5 matching bases. The sample taken for sequencing was PBMCs. The CDR3 sequence: CASSFDRNTEAFF. In DNA, the CDR3 is TGTGCCAGCAGCTTCGACAGGAACACTGAAGCTTTCTTT.